The 27 T cell receptor beta chains in this list originate from one sample, sequenced in a study of response to subunit inactivated influenza vaccine. TCRdb redid the calling of the RT-PCR reads with MiXCR, one entry per CDR3 protein. The sample includes about 540,000 distinct CDR3 sequences, under 25% seen only once; the top ten take about 2.8%. These records were also assigned to another study, of T cells expressing NK-cell markers. That source adds: Generation of TCR beta cDNA was performed by 5'RACE template switching incorporating UMIs.

This sample comprised CD4+ T cells sorted from PBMCs, obtained approximately 13 days after vaccination. All receptors come from a man aged 45-60 years who received an inactivated influenza vaccine.

There are many counts of this clonotype. The genes are TRBV15 and TRBJ1-4; D unclear. V lost 0 bases and J 8 bases, leaving 22 bases between the germline ends. CDR3 length equals 18 residues. Germline CDR1 and CDR2: LNHNV and YYDKDF (reference sequence). Written as DNA, the CDR3 is TGTGCCACCAGCAGAGATAGTTTATTGAGGCTCGGGGAAGAAAAACTGTTTTTT. Protein product: CATSRDSLLRLGEEKLFF. Full variable domain (missing parts from reference TRBV15 and TRBJ1-4): DAMVIQNPRYQVTQFGKPVTLSCSQTLNHNVMYWYQQKSSQAPKLLFHYYDKDFNNEADTPDNFQSRRPNTSFCFLDIRSPGLGDTAMYLCATSRDSLLRLGEEKLFFGSGTQLSVL.

Only a few counts were recorded for this clonotype. This chain links TRBV7-9 with TRBJ2-3; 11 positions agree with TRBD2. Germline CDR1 reads SEHNR; CDR2 reads FQNEAQ (reference sequence). Losses at the gene ends were 5 bases for V and 2 bases for J; bases not matched to a gene: 6. The CDR3 totals 16 residues. The CDR3 sequence: CASSPGLAELTDTQYF. As DNA, the CDR3 is TGTGCCAGCAGCCCGGGACTAGCGGAGCTCACAGATACGCAGTATTTT.

This clonotype was seen a handful of times. The chain couples TRBV6-2 or TRBV6-3 to TRBJ2-3; D remains ambiguous. This CDR3 region has 13 residues. Germline lookup yields CDR1 MNHEY and CDR2 SVGEGT. V was cut by 7 bases and J by 2 bases, with 10 bases left in between. CDR3 loop: CASIGSLTDTQYF. Here the CDR3 DNA reads TGTGCCAGCATCGGATCTCTCACAGATACGCAGTATTTT.

This clonotype was seen repeatedly, ten times or more. This sequence joins TRBV5-1 and TRBJ1-4; 8 bases are shared with TRBD1. CDR3 length: 15 amino acids. The V segment lost 0 bases and the J segment 8 bases; nucleotides outside the gene matches: 6. Germline loops: CDR1 SGHRS, CDR2 YFSETQ. Written as DNA, the CDR3 is TGCGCCAGCAGCTTGGCTGGCACAGGGGGAGAAAAACTGTTTTTT. Its translation: CASSLAGTGGEKLFF. The complete variable domain, with remaining parts taken from reference TRBV5-1 and TRBJ1-4, reads KAGVTQTPRYLIKTRGQQVTLSCSPISGHRSVSWYQQTPGQGLQFLFEYFSETQRNKGNFPGRFSGRQFSNSRSEMNVSTLELGDSALYLCASSLAGTGGEKLFFGSGTQLSVL.

This clonotype was counted between two and nine times. CDR3 DNA: TGTGCCATCAGTGGGGCTAGCGGAACCTACGAGCAGTACTTC. Its translation: CAISGASGTYEQYF. V usage is TRBV10-3 and J usage is TRBJ2-7, with 7 bases lining up with TRBD2. The germline gives CDR1 ENHRY, CDR2 SYGVKD. V was clipped by 4 bases and J by 2 bases; unmatched bases: 5. The length of the CDR3 is 14 residues.

J is TRBJ1-2 and V is TRBV6-2 or TRBV6-3; D is undetermined. The V end was cut by 6 bases, the J end by 2 bases, with 10 bases between. Germline CDR1 and CDR2: MNHEY and SVGEGT. This CDR3 spans 13 amino acids. CDR3 residues: CASRREDNYGYTF. As DNA, the CDR3 is TGTGCCAGCAGGCGGGAGGACAACTATGGCTACACCTTC.

This clonotype was detected only a few times. The CDR3 loop is CASSPYPDRGTDTQYF. CDR3 in DNA: TGTGCCAGCAGCCCCTACCCGGACAGGGGCACAGATACGCAGTATTTT. This chain uses TRBV5-4 with TRBJ2-3, with 8 positions matching TRBD1. Germline CDR1 SGHNT, CDR2 YYREEE (reference sequence). Unmatched junction bases numbered 8, after V lost 4 bases and J lost 1 base. The CDR3 is 16 amino acids.

This clonotype came up a few times. This rearrangement joins TRBV20-1 to TRBJ2-6, with 8 bases identical to TRBD1. The V and J ends lost 2 bases and 0 bases, in that order; junction bases with no gene match: 12. The CDR3 loop spans 19 amino acids. Germline V gene lookup returns CDR1 DFQATT and CDR2 SNEGSKA (reference sequence). CDR3: CSARPGEGQGYSGANVLTF. CDR3 nucleotide sequence: TGCAGTGCTAGACCCGGCGAAGGACAGGGTTACTCTGGGGCCAACGTCCTGACTTTC.

The rearrangement joins TRBV12-3 or TRBV12-4 to TRBJ1-6; a weak D match, TRBD1 (5 bases). V was trimmed by 6 bases and J by 10 bases, leaving 16 bases between them. The CDR3 loop spans 14 amino acids. The CDR3 bases are TGTGCCAGCAGCGGGACTGCGGAGAGGTCACCCCTCCACTTT. Its translation: CASSGTAERSPLHF.

The chain has TRBV12-3 or TRBV12-4 and TRBJ2-3; D call uncertain. V lost 3 bases to trimming and J lost 7 bases, with 14 bases between them. The CDR3 consists of 14 residues. DNA of the CDR3: TGTGCCAGCAGTTTCAACCCTGCTACGAATACGCAGTATTTT. This translates into CASSFNPATNTQYF.

This chain links TRBV11-3 with TRBJ2-5; D is possibly TRBD1 or TRBD2 (5 bases each). V gave up 5 bases and J gave up 4 bases, with 17 bases separating them. Germline assignment: CDR1 SGHNT and CDR2 YENEEA. The CDR3 length is 15 residues. The CDR3 DNA sequence: TGTGCCAGCAGCAACACCGGGACCCCGGGAGAGACCCAGTACTTC. Translation: CASSNTGTPGETQYF. The variable domain in full, completed from reference TRBV11-3 and TRBJ2-5, reads EAGVVQSPRYKIIEKKQPVAFWCNPISGHNTLYWYLQNLGQGPELLIRYENEEAVDDSQLPKDRFSAERLKGVDSTLKIQPAELGDSAVYLCASSNTGTPGETQYFGPGTRLLVL.

This chain joins TRBV20-1 and TRBJ2-3, with TRBD1 as a possible D gene (5 bases). V lost 3 bases and J lost 6, with 19 bases in between. The CDR3 loop spans 15 amino acids. Germline lookup yields CDR1 DFQATT and CDR2 SNEGSKA (reference sequence). Written as DNA, the CDR3 is TGCAGTGCTAGCCACAGACAGACCGTACTCGATACGCAGTATTTT. This gives the protein CSASHRQTVLDTQYF.

This clonotype has just a few counts. The gene calls are TRBV4-2 and TRBJ2-7, with D possibly being TRBD2 (6 bases). Trimming took off 3 bases at V and 5 bases at J, with 20 bases between the two ends. Germline V gives CDR1 LGHNA, CDR2 YNFKEQ. The length of the CDR3 is 16 residues. The CDR3 nucleotides are TGTGCCAGCAGCCAGAGAGCCGGGACCTCGGGGGACGAGCAGTACTTC. Translating gives CASSQRAGTSGDEQYF.

This clonotype was observed a few times. The genes are TRBV4-3 and TRBJ1-1; 9 nucleotides agree with TRBD1. Germline trimming cut 1 base from V and 2 bases from J; bases unmatched to any gene: 5. There are 16 residues in the CDR3. Germline V gene data show CDR1 as LGHNA and CDR2 as YSLEER. CDR3 DNA sequence: TGCGCCAGCAGCCAAGCCAAGACAGGGGGTAACACTGAAGCTTTCTTT. This gives the protein CASSQAKTGGNTEAFF.

The chain uses TRBV2 and TRBJ2-3; TRBD2 agrees at 7 bases. Trimming at V came to 1 base and at J to 0 bases, leaving 13 bases not matched to a gene. CDR1 is SNHLY, CDR2 FYNNEI, per germline. The CDR3 runs 19 residues. The CDR3 is CASSEEGETSMTSTDTQYF. Here the CDR3 DNA reads TGTGCCAGCAGTGAAGAAGGGGAGACTAGCATGACTAGCACAGATACGCAGTATTTT.

CDR3 DNA sequence: TGTGCCAGCAGCTCATCCCGCGGACTCAGGTTGGAGACCCAGTACTTC. Amino acids: CASSSSRGLRLETQYF. The gene calls are TRBV7-8 and TRBJ2-5; D perhaps matches TRBD2 (5 bases). Deletions cut 4 bases from V and 5 bases from J, with 20 bases between. Germline values: CDR1 SGHVS, CDR2 FQNEAQ. The CDR3 length is 16 residues.

The table lists this clonotype with a few counts. The CDR3 coding sequence is TGCAGCGTCTTCGACTGGTCAAAAGAGACCCAGTACTTC. It translates to CSVFDWSKETQYF. The chain is built from TRBV29-1 and TRBJ2-5; D unclear. V lost 6 bases and J lost 3, with 14 bases in between. This CDR3 spans 13 amino acids. The V gene's germline CDR1 is SQVTM and CDR2 ANQGSEA.

V gene TRBV11-2 combines with J gene TRBJ2-2; TRBD1 aligns across 7 bases. Germline loops: CDR1 SGHAT, CDR2 FQNNGV. V shed 6 bases and J 1 base; nucleotides not matched to a gene: 8. This CDR3 has 16 residues. As DNA, the CDR3 is TGTGCCAGCAGATTGAACGCAGGGGGGAACACCGGGGAGCTGTTTTTT. Translation: CASRLNAGGNTGELFF.

In this sample, this clonotype turned up a few times. The chain links TRBV11-2 to TRBJ2-7; 11 bases agree with TRBD1. The CDR3 loop spans 15 amino acids. With V trimmed by 3 bases and J by 2 bases, 3 bases remained unmatched. Germline assignment: CDR1 SGHAT and CDR2 FQNNGV. CDR3 in amino acids: CASSFGTGGPYEQYF. The CDR3 bases are TGTGCCAGCAGCTTTGGGACAGGGGGGCCCTACGAGCAGTACTTC.

The chain joins TRBV28 to TRBJ2-7; perhaps TRBD1 as D (6 bases). The CDR3 is 15 amino acids. The V gene lost 2 bases and the J gene lost 2 bases, with 13 bases spanning the gap. Germline CDR1 and CDR2: MDHEN and SYDVKM. DNA of the CDR3: TGTGCCAGCAGTTTAGTGGGGCACAGGGCCTACGAGCAGTACTTC. It encodes CASSLVGHRAYEQYF.

The chain links TRBV5-1 to TRBJ2-3; 10 positions match TRBD1. J lost 5 bases, V lost 3 bases, and 3 bases had no gene match. This CDR3 has 14 residues. Germline CDR1 is SGHRS and CDR2 is YFSETQ. CDR3 protein: CASSWGTGEDTQYF. The DNA for the CDR3 is TGCGCCAGCAGCTGGGGGACAGGGGAAGATACGCAGTATTTT.

This chain connects TRBV20-1 to TRBJ2-3, with TRBD1 matching 9 bases. This CDR3 is built from 16 residues. Germline V lookup: CDR1 DFQATT, CDR2 SNEGSKA (reference sequence). V shed 3 bases, J shed 3 bases, and the junction held 10 bases outside the gene matches. CDR3 sequence (DNA): TGCAGTGCTAGCACCGTTACAGGGGGCGTAACAGATACGCAGTATTTT. Protein sequence: CSASTVTGGVTDTQYF.

The V gene is TRBV9, the J gene TRBJ2-7, with 7 positions matching TRBD2. V shed 4 bases and J 0 bases; nucleotides not matched to a gene: 13. The CDR3 spans 17 residues. CDR1 SGDLS and CDR2 YYNGEE come from the germline V gene. The CDR3 nucleotides read TGTGCCAGCAGCCCCGAACCCACGGGGGGAACCTCCTACGAGCAGTACTTC. Residues: CASSPEPTGGTSYEQYF.

The rearrangement joins TRBV15 to TRBJ2-4, with 7 positions matching TRBD2. CDR1 is LNHNV and CDR2 is YYDKDF in the germline V gene (reference sequence). Unmatched junction bases numbered 5, after V lost 3 bases and J lost 0 bases. The CDR3 has 16 amino acids. Here the CDR3 reads CATSRTPGGAKNIQYF. The CDR3 bases are TGTGCCACCAGCAGGACGCCGGGGGGAGCCAAAAACATTCAGTACTTC.

The chain links TRBV12-3 or TRBV12-4 to TRBJ2-2, with TRBD1 as a possible D gene (5 bases). The V and J ends lost 5 bases and 6 bases respectively, with 19 bases between them. The CDR3 spans 16 residues. DNA of the CDR3: TGTGCCAGCAGTCAACAGGTCACCCTAGGCGCCGGGGAGCTGTTTTTT. Translated: CASSQQVTLGAGELFF.

This clonotype was detected only a few times. The V and J genes are TRBV5-8 and TRBJ1-2; TRBD1 matches 8 bases. The ends lost 4 bases at V and 1 base at J; junction bases unmatched: 3. Germline lookup yields CDR1 SGHTS and CDR2 YDEGEE. The CDR3 runs to 14 residues. CDR3 sequence: CASSVGQDNYGYTF. The CDR3 DNA is TGTGCCAGCAGCGTGGGACAGGATAACTATGGCTACACCTTC. The variable domain in full, completed from reference TRBV5-8 and TRBJ1-2, reads EAGVTQSPTHLIKTRGQQATLRCSPISGHTSVYWYQQALGLGLQFLLWYDEGEERNRGNFPPRFSGRQFPNYSSELNVNALELEDSALYLCASSVGQDNYGYTFGSGTRLTVV.

The V and J genes are TRBV7-8 and TRBJ1-4; D ambiguous. Trimming stripped 3 bases from V and 0 bases from J, with 8 bases between. Germline loops: CDR1 SGHVS, CDR2 FQNEAQ. The CDR3 covers 15 residues. The CDR3 coding sequence is TGTGCCAGCAGCTTCGACCATGCAACTAATGAAAAACTGTTTTTT. It translates to CASSFDHATNEKLFF.